This passage covers 11 T cell receptor beta chains from one sample sequenced in a study of T-cell memory formation after mild COVID-19. Each CDR3 protein gets one entry after TCRdb re-called the 5' RACE reads with MiXCR. Of around 130,000 distinct CDR3 sequences detected, roughly 13% appear once; the ten largest clones hold more than 25%. Sequencing input: PBMCs or a T cell subset sorted from them (not recorded which). The receptors were sampled from an adult woman who had mild COVID-19 (a few samples of this study predate the infection). Cell type and time point are not known.

The V gene is TRBV14, the J gene TRBJ2-1; D could derive from TRBD1 or TRBD2 (6 bases each). Near its end, the DNA agrees better with TRBJ2-7, so the J call may be wrong. Germline CDR1 is SGHDN and CDR2 is FVKESK. CDR3 length: 15 amino acids. The CDR3: CASSQPGAHSYEQYF. DNA for the CDR3: TGTGCCAGCAGCCAACCGGGGGCCCACTCCTACGAGCAGTACTTC.

The chain recombines TRBV18 with TRBJ2-4; TRBD1 agrees at 7 bases. CDR3 length: 17 amino acids. The V gene end was trimmed by 2 bases and the J gene end by 0 bases; junction bases not matched to a gene: 7. Germline loops: CDR1 KGHSH, CDR2 LQKENI. The CDR3 protein is CASSPSRDSLAKNIQYF. DNA of the CDR3: TGTGCCAGCTCACCATCCCGGGACAGTCTAGCCAAAAACATTCAGTACTTC.

The chain carries TRBV29-1 and TRBJ2-4, with D possibly called TRBD1 or TRBD2 (5 bases each). Germline CDR1 and CDR2: SQVTM and ANQGSEA. Trimming took off 5 bases at V and 1 base at J, with 15 bases between the two ends. The CDR3 has 15 amino acids. The CDR3 DNA follows: TGCAGCGTTATTCTTAAACGGGGCGCCAAAAACATTCAGTACTTC. As protein: CSVILKRGAKNIQYF.

The V and J genes are TRBV27 and TRBJ2-7, with 9 bases identical to TRBD2. J gave up 4 bases and V 3 bases, and 7 bases lay outside the gene matches. The CDR3 length is 15 residues. The germline V gene encodes CDR1 MNHEY and CDR2 SMNVEV (reference sequence). CDR3 in DNA: TGTGCCAGCAGTTTGGTAAGACTAGCGGCTTACGAGCAGTACTTC. Amino acid sequence: CASSLVRLAAYEQYF.

Regarding this clonotype: It may be a read error: a sequence one base away is much more abundant. This rearrangement joins TRBV6-5 to TRBJ2-7; D perhaps matches TRBD1 (5 bases). This CDR3 contains 11 residues. Germline V CDR1 and CDR2: MNHEY, SVGAGI. The CDR3 loop reads CAGRDSYEQYF. CDR3 nucleotide sequence: TGTGCCGGCAGGGATTCCTACGAGCAGTACTTC.

This clonotype was counted between two and nine times. This chain uses TRBV24-1 with TRBJ2-7; D possibly corresponds to TRBD1 (6 bases). V was cut by 8 bases and J by 5 bases, with 21 bases left in between. Germline V gene data show CDR1 as KGHDR and CDR2 as SFDVKD. This CDR3 spans 15 amino acids. CDR3 sequence: CATNYGQPVSDEQYF. CDR3 coding DNA: TGTGCCACCAACTATGGACAGCCCGTTTCTGACGAGCAGTACTTC.

This clonotype has a handful of counts. The chain is built from TRBV12-3 or TRBV12-4 and TRBJ2-7; 8 bases match TRBD2. The V gene end was trimmed by 5 bases and the J gene end by 6 bases; junction bases not matched to a gene: 6. The length of the CDR3 is 13 residues. In DNA, the CDR3 is TGTGCCAGCAGTCCCGGGGGGGGATCCGAGCAGTACTTC. Translated: CASSPGGGSEQYF.

Ten or more counts support this clonotype. The chain couples TRBV24-1 to TRBJ2-1, with 8 bases lining up with TRBD2. Germline trimming cut 9 bases from V and 5 bases from J; bases unmatched to any gene: 11. Germline CDR1 KGHDR, CDR2 SFDVKD. This CDR3 is built from 15 residues. The CDR3 region is CATAPTGGPNNEQFF. Written as DNA, the CDR3 is TGTGCCACCGCCCCAACGGGGGGGCCCAACAATGAGCAGTTCTTC.

This clonotype was seen a few times. CDR3 nucleotide sequence: TGTGCCAGCAGACCCTACTCCGGGACCCGACCGTCCGAGCAGTACTTC. Translation gives CASRPYSGTRPSEQYF. The chain couples TRBV11-1 to TRBJ2-7; D assignment may be TRBD1 or TRBD2 (5 bases each). Germline V lookup: CDR1 SGHAT, CDR2 FQDESV (reference sequence). The CDR3 totals 16 residues. V was shortened by 6 bases and J by 6 bases, with 24 bases between the two germline ends.

This clonotype came up a few times. The chain joins TRBV2 to TRBJ2-3; 8 bases align to TRBD2. Germline trimming cut 6 bases from V and 0 bases from J; bases unmatched to any gene: 17. The germline V gene has CDR1 SNHLY and CDR2 FYNNEI. The CDR3 length is 19 residues. CDR3 protein: CASSGLAGGATYSTDTQYF. The CDR3 DNA reads TGTGCCAGCAGCGGTCTGGCGGGGGGCGCAACTTATAGCACAGATACGCAGTATTTT.

This clonotype has a handful of counts. The CDR3 is CASSVVPGEQFF. In nucleotides, the CDR3 is TGTGCCAGCAGCGTCGTACCTGGGGAGCAGTTCTTC. The chain couples TRBV7-9 to TRBJ2-1, with D uncertain. This CDR3 is built from 12 residues. The germline CDR1 and CDR2 sequences are SEHNR and FQNEAQ (reference sequence). V was pared by 5 bases and J by 10 bases, with 12 bases between. The full variable domain, its missing parts supplied by reference TRBV7-9 and TRBJ2-1, is DTGVSQNPRHKITKRGQNVTFRCDPISEHNRLYWYRQTLGQGPEFLTYFQNEAQLEKSRLLSDRFSAERPKGSFSTLEIQRTEQGDSAMYLCASSVVPGEQFFGPGTRLTVL.